Presented here are 2 T cell receptor beta chains from one specimen sequenced in a study of breast tumors, draining lymph nodes, adjacent tissues. Breast cancer patients provided tissue from their axillary draining lymph nodes. A single record per CDR3 protein comes from TCRdb applying MiXCR to the multiplex PCR reads. The table shows roughly 260,000 distinct CDR3 sequences, with 30% occurring only once. Sequences were obtained from axillary lymph node tissue. Receptors originate from a female donor with breast cancer. Some clones in this sample may be carry-over from other donors' samples.

This clonotype came up many times. The J gene is TRBJ1-3, the V gene TRBV7-2, with TRBD1 matching over 7 bases. The CDR3 contains 17 residues. Germline trimming cut 2 bases from V and 2 bases from J; bases unmatched to any gene: 9. CDR1 SGHTA and CDR2 FQGNSA come from the germline V gene. The CDR3 DNA reads TGTGCCAGCAGCTTATGGGTAGGGGGACAGACTGGAAACACCATATATTTT. This gives the protein CASSLWVGGQTGNTIYF. The full variable domain, rest sourced from reference TRBV7-2 and TRBJ1-3, is GAGVSQSPSNKVTEKGKDVELRCDPISGHTALYWYRQSLGQGLEFLIYFQGNSAPDKSGLPSDRFSAERTGGSVSTLTIQRTQQEDSAVYLCASSLWVGGQTGNTIYFGEGSWLTVV.

For this clonotype: This clone may be a read error of a much larger clone one base away. This chain uses TRBV19 with TRBJ1-3; D gene uncertain. The CDR3 has 14 amino acids. Germline loops: CDR1 LNHDA, CDR2 SQIVND (reference sequence). Deletions cut 3 bases from V and 2 bases from J, with 8 bases between. The CDR3 region is CASSIPGAGNTIYF. CDR3 in DNA: TGTGCCAGTAGTATTCCAGGTGCTGGAAACACCATATATTTT.